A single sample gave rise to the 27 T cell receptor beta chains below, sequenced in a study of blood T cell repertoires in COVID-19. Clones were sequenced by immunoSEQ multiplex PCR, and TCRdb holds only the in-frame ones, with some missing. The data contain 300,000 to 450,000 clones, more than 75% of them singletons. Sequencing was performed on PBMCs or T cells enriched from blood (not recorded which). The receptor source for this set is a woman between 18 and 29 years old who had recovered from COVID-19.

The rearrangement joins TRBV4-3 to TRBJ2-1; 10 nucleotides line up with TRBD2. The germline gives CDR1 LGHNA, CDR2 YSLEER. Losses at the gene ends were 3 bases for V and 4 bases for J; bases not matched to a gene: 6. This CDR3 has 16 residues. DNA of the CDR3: TGCGCCAGCAGCCAGAGAGCGGGGGGGACATACAATGAGCAGTTCTTC. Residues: CASSQRAGGTYNEQFF.

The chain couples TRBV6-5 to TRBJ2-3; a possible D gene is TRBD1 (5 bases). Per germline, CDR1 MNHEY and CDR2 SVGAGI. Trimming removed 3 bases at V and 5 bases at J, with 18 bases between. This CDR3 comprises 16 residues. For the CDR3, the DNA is TGTGCCAGCAGTTATTTCCCAGGGAAACAAGGAGATACGCAGTATTTT. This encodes CASSYFPGKQGDTQYF.

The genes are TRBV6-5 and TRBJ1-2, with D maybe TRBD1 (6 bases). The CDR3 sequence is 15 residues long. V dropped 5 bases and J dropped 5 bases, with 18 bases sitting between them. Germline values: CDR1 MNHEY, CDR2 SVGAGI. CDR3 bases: TGTGCCAGCAGTCAACAGGGTTCTCAACATTATGGCTACACCTTC. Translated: CASSQQGSQHYGYTF.

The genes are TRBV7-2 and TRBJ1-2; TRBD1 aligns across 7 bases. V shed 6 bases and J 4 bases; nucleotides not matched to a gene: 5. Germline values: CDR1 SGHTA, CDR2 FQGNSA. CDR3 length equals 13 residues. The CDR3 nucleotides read TGTGCCAGCAGATCAGGGGGTGGCTATGGCTACACCTTC. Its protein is CASRSGGGYGYTF.

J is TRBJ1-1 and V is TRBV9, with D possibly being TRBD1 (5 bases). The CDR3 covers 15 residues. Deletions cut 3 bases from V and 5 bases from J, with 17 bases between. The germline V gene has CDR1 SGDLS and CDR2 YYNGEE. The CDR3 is CASSAAGGMRTEAFF. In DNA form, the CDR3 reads TGTGCCAGCAGCGCCGCGGGGGGGATGAGAACTGAAGCTTTCTTT.

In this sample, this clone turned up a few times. CDR3 amino acids: CASSLREGSRYGYTF. The CDR3 DNA is TGTGCCAGCAGCCTTCGGGAGGGATCTAGGTATGGCTACACCTTC. V usage is TRBV6-5 and J usage is TRBJ1-2; no clear D. The V gene's germline CDR1 is MNHEY and CDR2 SVGAGI. V lost 6 bases to trimming and J lost 5 bases, with 19 bases between them. The CDR3 is 15 residues long.

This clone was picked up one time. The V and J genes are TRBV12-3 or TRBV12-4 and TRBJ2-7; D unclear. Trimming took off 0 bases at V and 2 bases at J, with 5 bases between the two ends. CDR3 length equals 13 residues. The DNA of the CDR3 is TGTGCCAGCAGTTTAGCGGAGACCTACGAGCAGTACTTC. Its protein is CASSLAETYEQYF.

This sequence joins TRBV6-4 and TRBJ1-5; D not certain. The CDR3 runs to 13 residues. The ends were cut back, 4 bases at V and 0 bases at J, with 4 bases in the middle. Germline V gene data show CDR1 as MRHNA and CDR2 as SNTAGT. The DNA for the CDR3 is TGTGCCAGCAGTGTAGATAGCAATCAGCCCCAGCATTTT. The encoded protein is CASSVDSNQPQHF.

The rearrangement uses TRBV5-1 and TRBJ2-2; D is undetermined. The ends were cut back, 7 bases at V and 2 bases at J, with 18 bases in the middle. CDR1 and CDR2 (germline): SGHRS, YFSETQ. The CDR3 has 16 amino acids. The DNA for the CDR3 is TGCGCCAGCTCCCCCGGCGGTAGTCCTAACACCGGGGAGCTGTTTTTT. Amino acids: CASSPGGSPNTGELFF.

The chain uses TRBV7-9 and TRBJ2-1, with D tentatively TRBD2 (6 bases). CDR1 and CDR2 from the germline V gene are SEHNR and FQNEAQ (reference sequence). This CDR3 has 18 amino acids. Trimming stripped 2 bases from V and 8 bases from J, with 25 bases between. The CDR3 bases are TGTGCCAGCAGCTTAAACTCCTGGGGGACTGGGAGAGGGGATGAGCAGTTCTTC. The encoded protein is CASSLNSWGTGRGDEQFF.

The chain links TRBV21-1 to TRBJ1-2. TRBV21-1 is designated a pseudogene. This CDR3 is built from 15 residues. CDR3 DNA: TGTGCCAGCAGCAAAACGCAGCGCGATAACTATGGCTACACCTTC. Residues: CASSKTQRDNYGYTF.

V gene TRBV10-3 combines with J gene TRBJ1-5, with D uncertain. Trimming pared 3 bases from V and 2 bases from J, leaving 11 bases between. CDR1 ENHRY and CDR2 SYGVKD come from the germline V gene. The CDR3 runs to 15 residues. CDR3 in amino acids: CAISDGEVGNQPQHF. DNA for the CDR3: TGTGCCATCAGTGACGGGGAAGTAGGCAATCAGCCCCAGCATTTT.

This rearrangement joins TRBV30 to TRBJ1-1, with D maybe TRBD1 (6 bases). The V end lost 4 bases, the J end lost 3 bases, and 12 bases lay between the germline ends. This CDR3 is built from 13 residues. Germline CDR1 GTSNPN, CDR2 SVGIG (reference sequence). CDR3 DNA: TGTGCCTGGACCCGGGACACCTACACTGAAGCTTTCTTT. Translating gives CAWTRDTYTEAFF.

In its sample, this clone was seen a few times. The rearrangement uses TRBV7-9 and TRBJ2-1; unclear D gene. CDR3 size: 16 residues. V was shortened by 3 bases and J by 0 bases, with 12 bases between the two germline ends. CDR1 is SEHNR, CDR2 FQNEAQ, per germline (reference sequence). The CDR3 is CASSFISRGSYNEQFF. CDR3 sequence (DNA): TGTGCCAGCAGCTTCATCTCACGAGGCTCCTACAATGAGCAGTTCTTC.

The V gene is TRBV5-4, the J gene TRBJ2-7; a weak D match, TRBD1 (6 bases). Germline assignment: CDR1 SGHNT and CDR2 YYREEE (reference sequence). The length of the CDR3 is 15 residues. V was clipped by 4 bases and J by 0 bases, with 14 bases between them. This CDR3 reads CASSRPTGSSYEQYF. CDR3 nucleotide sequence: TGTGCCAGCAGCCGGCCAACAGGGAGCTCCTACGAGCAGTACTTC.

The CDR3 coding sequence is TGTGCCTGGAGTGTACTAGGGGGCCATGGGAATTCACCCCTCCACTTT. This sequence encodes CAWSVLGGHGNSPLHF. V is TRBV30 and J is TRBJ1-6, with 7 nucleotides matching TRBD1. Looked up from germline, CDR1 is GTSNPN and CDR2 is SVGIG (reference sequence). The CDR3 contains 16 residues. The junction had 9 bases not matched to a gene; V was cut back by 0 bases and J by 7 bases.

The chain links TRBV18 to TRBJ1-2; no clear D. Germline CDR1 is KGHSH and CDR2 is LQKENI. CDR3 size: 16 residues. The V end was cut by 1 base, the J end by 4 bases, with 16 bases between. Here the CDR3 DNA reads TGTGCCAGCTCACCACAACGGGTGAGGAGAAGCTATGGCTACACCTTC. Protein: CASSPQRVRRSYGYTF.

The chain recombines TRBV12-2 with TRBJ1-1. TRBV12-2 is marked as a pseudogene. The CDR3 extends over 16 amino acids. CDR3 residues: CASRLVNPGRETEAFF. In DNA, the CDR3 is TGTGCAAGTCGCTTAGTCAACCCAGGGAGGGAAACTGAAGCTTTCTTT.

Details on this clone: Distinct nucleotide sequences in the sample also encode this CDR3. The CDR3 reads CASSVDRGNTEAFF. The CDR3 nucleotides are TGTGCCAGCAGCGTAGACAGGGGGAACACTGAAGCTTTCTTT. The chain uses TRBV9 and TRBJ1-1; 7 bases agree with TRBD1. The trim removed 0 bases at V and 1 base at J, leaving 0 bases unmatched. From germline, CDR1 is SGDLS and CDR2 YYNGEE. This CDR3 is built from 14 residues. The full variable domain, its missing parts supplied by reference TRBV9 and TRBJ1-1, is DSGVTQTPKHLITATGQRVTLRCSPRSGDLSVYWYQQSLDQGLQFLIQYYNGEERAKGNILERFSAQQFPDLHSELNLSSLELGDSALYFCASSVDRGNTEAFFGQGTRLTVV.

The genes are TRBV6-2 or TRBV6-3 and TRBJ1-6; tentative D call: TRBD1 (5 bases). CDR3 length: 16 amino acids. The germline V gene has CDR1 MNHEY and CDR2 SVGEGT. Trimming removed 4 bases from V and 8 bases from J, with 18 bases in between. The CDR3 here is CASSSKRGNRDSPLHF. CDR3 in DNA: TGTGCCAGCAGTTCAAAGCGGGGGAATCGGGATTCACCCCTCCACTTT.

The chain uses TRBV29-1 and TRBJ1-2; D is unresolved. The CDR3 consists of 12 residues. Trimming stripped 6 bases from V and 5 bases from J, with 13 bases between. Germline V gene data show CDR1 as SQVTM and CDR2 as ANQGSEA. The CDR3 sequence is CSVPFAGYGYTF. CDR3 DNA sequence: TGCAGCGTCCCATTCGCCGGTTATGGCTACACCTTC.

The CDR3 protein is CASSEAGGGPPQFF. Written as DNA, the CDR3 is TGTGCCAGCAGTGAAGCAGGCGGGGGGCCCCCGCAGTTCTTC. This chain links TRBV2 with TRBJ2-1; 8 bases are a match to TRBD2. The junction had 7 bases not matched to a gene; V was cut back by 0 bases and J by 12 bases. This CDR3 spans 14 amino acids. The germline gives CDR1 SNHLY, CDR2 FYNNEI.

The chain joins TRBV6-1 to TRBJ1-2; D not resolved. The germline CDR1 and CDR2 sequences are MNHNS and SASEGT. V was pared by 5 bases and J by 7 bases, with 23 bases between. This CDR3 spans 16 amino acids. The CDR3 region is CASSQGSIPVTGGYTF. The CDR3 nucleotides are TGTGCCAGCAGTCAAGGGTCCATCCCCGTCACTGGTGGCTACACCTTC.

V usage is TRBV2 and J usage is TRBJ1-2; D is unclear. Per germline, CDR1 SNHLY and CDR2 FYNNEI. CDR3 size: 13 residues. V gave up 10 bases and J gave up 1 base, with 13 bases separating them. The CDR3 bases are TGTGCCACCCTACGGGGTCTTAACTATGGCTACACCTTC. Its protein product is CATLRGLNYGYTF.

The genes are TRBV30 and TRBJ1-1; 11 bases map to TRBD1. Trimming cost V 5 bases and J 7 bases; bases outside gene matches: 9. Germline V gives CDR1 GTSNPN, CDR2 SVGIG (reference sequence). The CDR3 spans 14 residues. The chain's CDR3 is CAWGMGTGGLEAFF. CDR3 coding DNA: TGTGCCTGGGGTATGGGGACAGGGGGTCTTGAAGCTTTCTTT.

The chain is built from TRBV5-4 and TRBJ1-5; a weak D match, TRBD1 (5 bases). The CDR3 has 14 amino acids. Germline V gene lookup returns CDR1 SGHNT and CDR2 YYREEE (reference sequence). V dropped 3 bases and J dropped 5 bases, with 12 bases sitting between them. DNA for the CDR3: TGTGCCAGCAGCTCCTCAGGGAGGGATCAGCCCCAGCATTTT. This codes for CASSSSGRDQPQHF.

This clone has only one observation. CDR3 residues: CATSRDLGLTTDTQYF. The CDR3 nucleotides are TGTGCCACCAGCAGAGATCTGGGACTGACCACAGATACGCAGTATTTT. This chain connects TRBV15 to TRBJ2-3; D is possibly TRBD2 (6 bases). The CDR3 is 16 amino acids. Trimming stripped 0 bases from V and 2 bases from J, with 12 bases between. The germline V gene has CDR1 LNHNV and CDR2 YYDKDF (reference sequence).